The rows below give T cell receptor beta chains drawn from one sample of a study of blood T cell repertoires in COVID-19. Here immunoSEQ multiplex PCR was the method, and the copy in TCRdb shows in-frame clones only, minus some. The sample has about 98,000 clones; around 82% are singletons. Sequences were obtained from peripheral blood. The receptors shown here come from a man aged 70 or older with active or convalescent COVID-19. CDR3s include the opening cysteine and the closing phenylalanine or tryptophan. Fields, in order: clone size, D gene, J gene, V gene, CDR3 DNA, CDR3 protein. A D gene is named only where the DNA matches it firmly. Rows may omit the clone size; those that give it use once, few, many or a size class.

>NA|NA|TRBJ1-2|TRBV7-2
TGTGCCAGCAGCTCTGCGGGGCCGCGCGGCTACACCTTC
CASSSAGPRGYTF
>NA|NA|TRBJ2-1|TRBV24-1
TGTGCCACCAGTGATTCAGGGGCCAGCTACAATGAGCAGTTCTTC
CATSDSGASYNEQFF
>NA|TRBD1|TRBJ2-7|TRBV5-6
TGTGCCAGCAGCTTACAGGGGGACGAGCAGTACTTC
CASSLQGDEQYF
>few|NA|TRBJ1-2|TRBV7-3
TGTGCCAGCAGCCCCCTGCTGGACACTTGTTACACCTTC
CASSPLLDTCYTF
>NA|NA|TRBJ1-2|TRBV30
TGTGCCTGGACTCCCCTCTATGGCTACACCTTC
CAWTPLYGYTF
>once|NA|TRBJ1-1|TRBV5-1
TGCGCCAGCAAAACCAGTGCGGGGACTCAAGCTTTCTTT
CASKTSAGTQAFF
>NA|TRBD1|TRBJ2-7|TRBV12-5
TGTGCTAGTGGCCTGGAGGGACAGGGCTACGAGCAGTACTTC
CASGLEGQGYEQYF
>NA|NA|TRBJ2-3|TRBV18
TGTGCCAGCTCACCAGCTGAGTTAGCAGTGAGTCAGACAGATACGCAGTATTTT
CASSPAELAVSQTDTQYF
>many|NA|TRBJ2-7|TRBV6-5
TGTGCCAGCAGTTACCAGGGGAAAACCTACGAGCAGTACTTC
CASSYQGKTYEQYF
>NA|NA|TRBJ1-2|TRBV11-2
TGTGCCAGCAGCTTAGTAGGAGGGCAGGCGGCTTTTGGGCAGGGCTACACCTTC
CASSLVGGQAAFGQGYTF
>NA|NA|TRBJ2-3|TRBV24-1
TGTGCCACCAGTGATTTTACGGGGGGCAGTGATACGCAGTATTTT
CATSDFTGGSDTQYF
>NA|NA|TRBJ1-4|TRBV7-6
TGTGCCAGCAGCGCTAATCTAGCTTCAACTAATGAAAAACTGTTTTTT
CASSANLASTNEKLFF
>NA|TRBD1|TRBJ2-2|TRBV3-1/TRBV3-2
TGTGCCAGCAGCTTATCGGGGACAGGCCTCACCGGGGAGCTGTTTTTT
CASSLSGTGLTGELFF
>NA|TRBD2|TRBJ2-2|TRBV7-3
TGTGCCAGCAGCTTATCAATCCCGGCTAGCGGGGGGACCGGGGAGCTGTTTTTT
CASSLSIPASGGTGELFF
>NA|NA|TRBJ2-2|TRBV11-2
TGTGCCAGCAGGAGCAGGGACTCCCAGGGCACCGGGGAGCTGTTTTTT
CASRSRDSQGTGELFF
>NA|TRBD1|TRBJ1-3|TRBV15
TGTGCCACCAGCAGGGTCCGGGACAGGGGAAACACCATATATTTT
CATSRVRDRGNTIYF
>NA|TRBD1|TRBJ1-6|TRBV7-9
TGTGCCAGCAGCTTAGAGCGGACAGGGACTTCACCCCTCCACTTT
CASSLERTGTSPLHF
>once|TRBD2|TRBJ2-7|TRBV4-2
TGTGCCAGCAGCCAAGTCTCATCTAGCGGGGGTTACGAGCAGTACTTC
CASSQVSSSGGYEQYF
>NA|TRBD1|TRBJ2-7|TRBV11-2
TGTGCCAGCAGCCTTGCCGGACAGGGCGGCTACGAGCAGTACTTC
CASSLAGQGGYEQYF
>once|TRBD1|TRBJ2-7|TRBV7-2
TGTGCCAGCAGCTTAGTACAGGGGTCCTACGAGCAGTACTTC
CASSLVQGSYEQYF
>NA|NA|TRBJ1-6|TRBV12-2
TGTGCAAGGGGGCCAGGAGCCTATAATTCACCCCTCCACTTT
CARGPGAYNSPLHF
>NA|NA|TRBJ2-2|TRBV5-1
TGCGCCAGCAGCTTGCCAGTGAACACCGGGGAGCTGTTTTTT
CASSLPVNTGELFF
>few|NA|TRBJ1-2|TRBV30
TGTGCCTGGAGCCCCGCGATCGCTCACTATGGCTACACCTTC
CAWSPAIAHYGYTF
>NA|NA|TRBJ2-5|TRBV6-5
TGTGCCAGCAGTTACGGTGGGGCTGGGACCCAGTACTTC
CASSYGGAGTQYF
>NA|NA|TRBJ2-1|TRBV5-3
TGTGCCAGAAGCTTGGGGGTCGTAACAGATTCGTTCTTC
CARSLGVVTDSFF
>NA|NA|TRBJ2-3|TRBV3-1/TRBV3-2
TGTGCCAGCAGCCAAGGCAACAGGGCAGATACGCAGTATTTT
CASSQGNRADTQYF
>NA|NA|TRBJ1-2|TRBV5-1
TGCGCCAGCAGCTTCCAAGACAGACCCTACACCTTC
CASSFQDRPYTF
>NA|NA|TRBJ2-3|TRBV3-1/TRBV3-2
TGTGCCAGCAGGGGGTTAGGGGTCACAGATACGCAGTATTTT
CASRGLGVTDTQYF
>NA|NA|TRBJ2-1|TRBV24-1
TGTGCCACCAGTGATACAGGACATATTTCAGGTGAGCAGTTCTTC
CATSDTGHISGEQFF
>NA|NA|TRBJ2-3|TRBV5-6
TGTGCCAGCAGCTTCTATCAAACAGATACGCAGTATTTT
CASSFYQTDTQYF
>NA|NA|TRBJ2-3|TRBV1
TGCACCAGCGAAAGGCGGGGAGGGGATACGCAGTATTTT
CTSERRGGDTQYF
>NA|NA|TRBJ2-1|TRBV2
TGTGCCGCAGGAGGGGAGCATGAGCAGTTCTTC
CAAGGEHEQFF
>NA|NA|TRBJ1-1|TRBV5-1
TGCGCCAGCAGCACCACCCCGGGGACTGAAGCTTTCTTT
CASSTTPGTEAFF
>NA|NA|TRBJ1-2|TRBV6-6
TGTGCCAGCATGGGGAGGTCCAACTATGGCTACACCTTC
CASMGRSNYGYTF
>NA|NA|TRBJ2-2|TRBV10-3
TGTGCCATCAGCTCGCAAACAGGGTCCCTTAACACCGGGGAGCTGTTTTTT
CAISSQTGSLNTGELFF
>once|TRBD1|TRBJ2-7|TRBV10-3
TGTGCCATCAGCCCGGCCCAGGGGGCGCGCGAGCAGTACTTC
CAISPAQGAREQYF
>NA|NA|TRBJ1-6|TRBV3-1/TRBV3-2
TGTGCCAGCAGCCAAGTGTCAGGGGTCGGTAATTCACCCCTCCACTTT
CASSQVSGVGNSPLHF
>NA|NA|TRBJ2-2|TRBV5-1
TGCGCCAGCAGCTTGGAGTCCAGGGAATTGGCCGGGGAGCTGTTTTTT
CASSLESRELAGELFF
>few|TRBD1|TRBJ1-2|TRBV28
TGTGCCAGCAGTTTCGGGCAGGGGGTCTATGGCTACACCTTC
CASSFGQGVYGYTF
>NA|NA|TRBJ1-1|TRBV3-1/TRBV3-2
TGTGCCAGCAGCCAAGCGGGGGGCGCTTACACTGAAGCTTTCTTT
CASSQAGGAYTEAFF
>NA|NA|TRBJ1-3|TRBV21-1
TGTGCCAGCAGCAAAGTTAGGGACACAGGAAACACCATATATTTT
CASSKVRDTGNTIYF
>NA|NA|TRBJ2-3|TRBV5-4
TGTGCCAGCAGCTTGTTGCGGGGAGAACTTATTACTAGCACAGATACGCAGTATTTT
CASSLLRGELITSTDTQYF
>NA|TRBD1|TRBJ2-7|TRBV4-2
TGTGCCAGCAGCCAAGGAGAGGGGGCTTCCTACGAGCAGTACTTC
CASSQGEGASYEQYF
>once|TRBD2|TRBJ2-5|TRBV18
TGTGCCAGCTCACCGACCGGTCTAGCGGGGAGGGAAGAGACCCAGTACTTC
CASSPTGLAGREETQYF
>few|NA|TRBJ1-1|TRBV18
TGTGCCAGCTCACAACTGGGACAAATCATGAACACTGAAGCTTTCTTT
CASSQLGQIMNTEAFF
>NA|TRBD2|TRBJ2-5|TRBV29-1
TGCAGCGTTGCCGCGACTAGCGGGGGAGTAGGAGAGACCCAGTACTTC
CSVAATSGGVGETQYF
>NA|NA|TRBJ2-1|TRBV13
TGTGCCAGCAGCTTAGGAACAGGGGGGGAGTTCTTC
CASSLGTGGEFF
>NA|NA|TRBJ1-3|TRBV6-5
TGTGCCAGCAGCAAAAATCCAGGGTACGGAAACACCATATATTTT
CASSKNPGYGNTIYF